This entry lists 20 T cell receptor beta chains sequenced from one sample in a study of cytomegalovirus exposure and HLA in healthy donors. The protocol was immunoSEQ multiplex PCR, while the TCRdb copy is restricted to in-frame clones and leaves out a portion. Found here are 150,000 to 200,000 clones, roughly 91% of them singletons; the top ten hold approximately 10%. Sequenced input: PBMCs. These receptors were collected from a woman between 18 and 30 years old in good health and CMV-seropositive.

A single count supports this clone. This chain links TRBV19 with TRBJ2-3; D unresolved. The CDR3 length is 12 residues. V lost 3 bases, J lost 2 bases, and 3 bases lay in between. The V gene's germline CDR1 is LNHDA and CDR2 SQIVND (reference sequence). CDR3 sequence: CASSINTDTQYF. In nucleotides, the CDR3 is TGTGCCAGTAGTATTAACACAGATACGCAGTATTTT.

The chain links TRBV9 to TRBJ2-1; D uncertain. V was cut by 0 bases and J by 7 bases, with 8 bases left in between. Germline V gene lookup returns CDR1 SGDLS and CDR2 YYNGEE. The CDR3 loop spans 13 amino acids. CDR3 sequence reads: CASSVGVLNEQFF. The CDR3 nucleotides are TGTGCCAGCAGCGTAGGGGTACTAAATGAGCAGTTCTTC.

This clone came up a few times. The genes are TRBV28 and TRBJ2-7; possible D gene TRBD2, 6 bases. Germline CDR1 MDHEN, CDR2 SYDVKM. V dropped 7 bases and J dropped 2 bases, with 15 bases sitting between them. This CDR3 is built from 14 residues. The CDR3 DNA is TGTGCCAGCATAGGCCAGCGGGCGACCTACGAGCAGTACTTC. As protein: CASIGQRATYEQYF.

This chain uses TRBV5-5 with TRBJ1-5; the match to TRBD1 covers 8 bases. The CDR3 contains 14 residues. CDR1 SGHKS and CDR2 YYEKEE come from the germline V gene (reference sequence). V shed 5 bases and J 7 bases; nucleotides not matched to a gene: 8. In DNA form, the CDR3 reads TGTGCCAGCAGTTTTACAGGGGGAGTCCAGCCCCAGCATTTT. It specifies CASSFTGGVQPQHF.

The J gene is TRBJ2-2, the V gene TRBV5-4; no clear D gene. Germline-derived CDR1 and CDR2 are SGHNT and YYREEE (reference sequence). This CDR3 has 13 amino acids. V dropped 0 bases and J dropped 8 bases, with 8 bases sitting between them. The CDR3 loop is CASSLVTSGELFF. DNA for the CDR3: TGTGCCAGCAGCTTGGTGACTTCAGGGGAGCTGTTTTTT.

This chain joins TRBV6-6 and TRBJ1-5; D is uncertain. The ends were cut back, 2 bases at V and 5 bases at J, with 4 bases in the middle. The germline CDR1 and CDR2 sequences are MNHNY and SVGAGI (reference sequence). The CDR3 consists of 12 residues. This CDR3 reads CASSYPDQPQHF. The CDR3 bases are TGTGCCAGCAGTTACCCAGATCAGCCCCAGCATTTT.

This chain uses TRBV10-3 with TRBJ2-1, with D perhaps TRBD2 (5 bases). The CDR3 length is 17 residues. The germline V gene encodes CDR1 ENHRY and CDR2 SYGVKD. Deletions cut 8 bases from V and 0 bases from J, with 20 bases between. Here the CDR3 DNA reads TGTGCCATCGGTCTCGGAGGAGAGCTATACTCCTACAATGAGCAGTTCTTC. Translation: CAIGLGGELYSYNEQFF.

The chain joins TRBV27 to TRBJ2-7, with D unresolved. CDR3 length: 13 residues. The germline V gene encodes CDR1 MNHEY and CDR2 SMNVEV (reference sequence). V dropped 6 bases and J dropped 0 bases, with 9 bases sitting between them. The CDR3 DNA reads TGTGCCAGCAGATCGACTGACTCCTACGAGCAGTACTTC. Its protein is CASRSTDSYEQYF.

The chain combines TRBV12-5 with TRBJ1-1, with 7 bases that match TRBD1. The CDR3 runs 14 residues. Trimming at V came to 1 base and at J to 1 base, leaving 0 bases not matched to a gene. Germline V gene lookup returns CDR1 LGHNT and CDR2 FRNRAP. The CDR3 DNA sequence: TGTGCTAGTGGTTTGGGACAGGGGAACACTGAAGCTTTCTTT. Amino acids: CASGLGQGNTEAFF.

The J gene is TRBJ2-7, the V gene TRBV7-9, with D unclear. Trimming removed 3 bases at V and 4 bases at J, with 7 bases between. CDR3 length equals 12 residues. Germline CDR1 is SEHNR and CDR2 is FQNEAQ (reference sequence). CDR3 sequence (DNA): TGTGCCAGCAGCTTTCCGAGTTACGAGCAGTACTTC. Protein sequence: CASSFPSYEQYF.

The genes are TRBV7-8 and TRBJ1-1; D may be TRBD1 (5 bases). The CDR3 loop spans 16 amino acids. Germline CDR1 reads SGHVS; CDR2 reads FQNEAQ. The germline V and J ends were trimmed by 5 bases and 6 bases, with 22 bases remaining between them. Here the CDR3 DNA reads TGTGCCAGCAGCCCAAGGGTGGGCCAGGGCGGACCTGAAGCTTTCTTT. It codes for CASSPRVGQGGPEAFF.

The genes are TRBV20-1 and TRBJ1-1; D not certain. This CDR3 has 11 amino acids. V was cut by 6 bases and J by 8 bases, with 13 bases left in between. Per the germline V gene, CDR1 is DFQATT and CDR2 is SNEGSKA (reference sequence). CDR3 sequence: CSAPGEGEAFF. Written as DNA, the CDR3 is TGCAGTGCACCCGGAGAGGGAGAAGCTTTCTTT.

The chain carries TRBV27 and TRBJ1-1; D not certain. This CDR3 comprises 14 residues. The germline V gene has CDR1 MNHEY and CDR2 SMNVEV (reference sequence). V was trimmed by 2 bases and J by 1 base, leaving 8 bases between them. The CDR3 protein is CASSLVSGNTEAFF. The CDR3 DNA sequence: TGTGCCAGCAGTTTAGTCTCGGGGAACACTGAAGCTTTCTTT.

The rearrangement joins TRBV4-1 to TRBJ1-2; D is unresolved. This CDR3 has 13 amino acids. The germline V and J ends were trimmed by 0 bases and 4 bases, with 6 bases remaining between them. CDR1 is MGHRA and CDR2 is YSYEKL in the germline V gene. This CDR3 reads CASSQDLVYGYTF. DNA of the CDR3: TGCGCCAGCAGCCAAGATCTTGTCTATGGCTACACCTTC.

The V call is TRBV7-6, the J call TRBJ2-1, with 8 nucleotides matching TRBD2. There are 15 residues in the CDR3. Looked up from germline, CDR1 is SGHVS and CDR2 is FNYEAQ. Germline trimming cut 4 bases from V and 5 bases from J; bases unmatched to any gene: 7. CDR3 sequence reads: CASSSRTSLDNEQFF. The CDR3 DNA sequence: TGTGCCAGCAGCTCCAGGACTAGCTTGGACAATGAGCAGTTCTTC. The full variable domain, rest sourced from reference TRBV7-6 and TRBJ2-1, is GAGVSQSPRYKVTKRGQDVALRCDPISGHVSLYWYRQALGQGPEFLTYFNYEAQQDKSGLPNDRFSAERPEGSISTLTIQRTEQRDSAMYRCASSSRTSLDNEQFFGPGTRLTVL.

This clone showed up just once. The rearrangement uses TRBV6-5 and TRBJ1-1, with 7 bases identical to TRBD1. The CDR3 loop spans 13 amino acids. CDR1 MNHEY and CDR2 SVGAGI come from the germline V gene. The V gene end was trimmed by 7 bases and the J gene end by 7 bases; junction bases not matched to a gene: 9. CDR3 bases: TGTGCCAGCATCAGGACAGGAGGATATGAAGCTTTCTTT. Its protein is CASIRTGGYEAFF.

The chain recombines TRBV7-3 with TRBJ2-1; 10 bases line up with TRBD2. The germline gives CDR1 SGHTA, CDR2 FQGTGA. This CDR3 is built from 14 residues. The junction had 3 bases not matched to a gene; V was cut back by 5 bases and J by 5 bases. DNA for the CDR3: TGTGCCAGCAGCACTGGACTAGCGGACAATGAGCAGTTCTTC. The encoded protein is CASSTGLADNEQFF.

CDR3 DNA: TGTGCCAGCAGTCCACCCACAGGGAACACAGATACGCAGTATTTT. As protein: CASSPPTGNTDTQYF. The V and J genes are TRBV28 and TRBJ2-3; tentatively, D is TRBD1 (6 bases). CDR1 is MDHEN, CDR2 SYDVKM, per germline. The CDR3 has 15 amino acids. V was cut by 5 bases and J by 2 bases, with 14 bases left in between.

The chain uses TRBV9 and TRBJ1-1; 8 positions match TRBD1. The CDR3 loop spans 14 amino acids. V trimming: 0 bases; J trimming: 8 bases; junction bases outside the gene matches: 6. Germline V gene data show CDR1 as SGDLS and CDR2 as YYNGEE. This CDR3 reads CASSVAPWDREAFF. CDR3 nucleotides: TGTGCCAGCAGCGTAGCTCCCTGGGACAGGGAAGCTTTCTTT.

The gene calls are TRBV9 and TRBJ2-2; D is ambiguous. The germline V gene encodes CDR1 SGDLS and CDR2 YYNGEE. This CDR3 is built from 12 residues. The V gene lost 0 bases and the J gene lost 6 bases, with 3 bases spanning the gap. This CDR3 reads CASSVAAGELFF. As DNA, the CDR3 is TGTGCCAGCAGCGTAGCTGCCGGGGAGCTGTTTTTT.